These 28 T cell receptor beta chains were sequenced from one sample in a study of shared clonotypes between healthy human individuals. Generated by immunoSEQ multiplex PCR, the TCRdb table keeps only in-frame clones and is missing some. The sample lists a few million clones, just over 90% seen once, with over 0.12% in the top ten. Input material: naive CD4+ T cells sorted from blood. Stated subset: CD45RA+ positively selected. The source is a man younger than 35 in good health.

The V gene is TRBV5-4, the J gene TRBJ2-7, with TRBD2 matching 12 bases. In germline, CDR1 is SGHNT, CDR2 YYREEE (reference sequence). The V segment lost 4 bases and the J segment 5 bases; nucleotides outside the gene matches: 10. This CDR3 has 16 residues. CDR3 amino acids: CASSQTSGGFDHEQYF. The CDR3 bases are TGTGCCAGCAGCCAGACTAGCGGGGGATTCGACCACGAGCAGTACTTC.

The chain uses TRBV6-5 and TRBJ2-1; D gene uncertain. The germline gives CDR1 MNHEY, CDR2 SVGAGI. This CDR3 comprises 14 residues. V lost 0 bases and J lost 4, with 7 bases in between. Here the CDR3 reads CASSYSWSYNEQFF. DNA for the CDR3: TGTGCCAGCAGTTACTCTTGGTCATACAATGAGCAGTTCTTC.

This clone was seen just once. The chain uses TRBV4-3 and TRBJ2-7; TRBD2 agrees at 10 bases. Germline V gene data show CDR1 as LGHNA and CDR2 as YSLEER. V was pared by 4 bases and J by 4 bases, with 7 bases of the junction left unmatched. The CDR3 consists of 15 residues. For the CDR3, the DNA is TGCGCCAGCAGCCGGCAAGCGGGAGGGGGGTACGAGCAGTACTTC. Residues: CASSRQAGGGYEQYF.

The J gene is TRBJ2-2, the V gene TRBV19; D remains ambiguous. Looked up from germline, CDR1 is LNHDA and CDR2 is SQIVND (reference sequence). The CDR3 covers 15 residues. Trimming cost V 6 bases and J 4 bases, with 15 bases left between them. CDR3 bases: TGTGCCAGTAGCCTGGACGACACTTCCACCGGGGAGCTGTTTTTT. Its translation: CASSLDDTSTGELFF.

The count of this clone is one. This rearrangement joins TRBV4-3 to TRBJ2-7; TRBD1 is a possible D gene (5 bases). V lost 4 bases, J lost 4 bases, and 17 bases lay in between. This CDR3 region has 15 residues. CDR1 and CDR2 (germline): LGHNA, YSLEER. The CDR3 DNA sequence: TGCGCCAGCAGCCTCACAATTGGGGCCGTGTACGAGCAGTACTTC. This codes for CASSLTIGAVYEQYF.

The table lists this clone with a few counts. The same CDR3 can be traced to other DNA sequences in this sample. The chain carries TRBV30 and TRBJ1-1; D uncertain. The length of the CDR3 is 13 residues. CDR1 and CDR2 (germline): GTSNPN, SVGIG (reference sequence). Trimming removed 2 bases from V and 4 bases from J, with 11 bases in between. The CDR3 sequence is CAWSPGVGTEAFF. CDR3 nucleotides: TGTGCCTGGAGTCCTGGGGTTGGCACTGAAGCTTTCTTT.

This clone has just a few counts. The identical CDR3 is also encoded by other nucleotide sequences in the sample. The chain recombines TRBV29-1 with TRBJ1-1, with 8 bases fitting TRBD1. The germline V gene encodes CDR1 SQVTM and CDR2 ANQGSEA. Trimming cost V 7 bases and J 1 base; bases outside gene matches: 2. The length of the CDR3 is 12 residues. Here the CDR3 reads CSAGTGNTEAFF. The CDR3 DNA reads TGCAGCGCCGGGACAGGGAACACTGAAGCTTTCTTT.

As for this clone: One end of the junction fails to match germline, which may point to a read error. The chain is built from TRBV7-7 and TRBJ2-5; 7 nucleotides match TRBD1. Germline V gene data show CDR1 as SSHAT and CDR2 as FNYEAQ (reference sequence). The CDR3 runs 13 residues. CDR3 sequence reads: CASRPGQSETQYF. CDR3 bases: TGTGCTAGCAGACCGGGACAGTCGGAGACCCAGTACTTC.

The chain carries TRBV25-1 and TRBJ1-2; 12 positions agree with TRBD1. The V segment lost 1 base and the J segment 8 bases; nucleotides outside the gene matches: 14. Germline V gene lookup returns CDR1 MGHDK and CDR2 SYGVNS. CDR3 size: 18 residues. The CDR3 sequence is CASSEWFVTGQGARGYTF. CDR3 nucleotide sequence: TGTGCCAGCAGTGAATGGTTCGTAACGGGACAGGGGGCGAGGGGCTACACCTTC.

The chain links TRBV27 to TRBJ2-1; perhaps TRBD1 as D (5 bases). V lost 7 bases and J lost 0, with 10 bases in between. The CDR3 runs 14 residues. Germline V lookup: CDR1 MNHEY, CDR2 SMNVEV (reference sequence). The CDR3: CASNAGNSYNEQFF. The CDR3 nucleotides read TGTGCCAGCAATGCAGGGAACTCCTACAATGAGCAGTTCTTC.

The chain is built from TRBV28 and TRBJ1-4; D may be TRBD1 (6 bases). The CDR3 covers 14 residues. Per the germline V gene, CDR1 is MDHEN and CDR2 is SYDVKM. V gave up 8 bases and J gave up 7 bases, with 17 bases separating them. CDR3 amino acids: CASLGRGSGEKLFF. DNA for the CDR3: TGTGCCAGCTTGGGCAGGGGAAGCGGTGAAAAACTGTTTTTT.

The chain joins TRBV5-1 to TRBJ2-3; 9 nucleotides agree with TRBD1. J gave up 2 bases and V 4 bases, and 5 bases lay outside the gene matches. Germline CDR1 SGHRS, CDR2 YFSETQ. The CDR3 runs 15 residues. DNA of the CDR3: TGCGCCAGCAGCCCCGGACAGGGGATCACAGATACGCAGTATTTT. This gives the protein CASSPGQGITDTQYF. Looking up the rest from reference TRBV5-1 and TRBJ2-3 gives the full variable domain: KAGVTQTPRYLIKTRGQQVTLSCSPISGHRSVSWYQQTPGQGLQFLFEYFSETQRNKGNFPGRFSGRQFSNSRSEMNVSTLELGDSALYLCASSPGQGITDTQYFGPGTRLTVL.

The gene calls are TRBV19 and TRBJ2-1; 9 bases agree with TRBD2. Germline V gene data show CDR1 as LNHDA and CDR2 as SQIVND (reference sequence). V lost 1 base and J lost 7; bases outside the gene matches: 14. This CDR3 contains 18 residues. The CDR3 bases are TGTGCCAGTAGTATAGTAAGCTTGGCGGGAGGGCAGAAAAATGAGCAGTTCTTC. As protein: CASSIVSLAGGQKNEQFF.

V gene TRBV11-2 combines with J gene TRBJ2-2, with D possibly being TRBD2 (5 bases). V lost 4 bases and J lost 4, with 7 bases in between. The CDR3 runs to 13 residues. Germline CDR1 and CDR2: SGHAT and FQNNGV. The CDR3 sequence: CASSYAGTGELFF. The CDR3 DNA follows: TGTGCCAGCAGCTACGCGGGCACCGGGGAGCTGTTTTTT. Together with reference TRBV11-2 and TRBJ2-2, the CDR3 gives the full variable domain: EAGVAQSPRYKIIEKRQSVAFWCNPISGHATLYWYQQILGQGPKLLIQFQNNGVVDDSQLPKDRFSAERLKGVDSTLKIQPAKLEDSAVYLCASSYAGTGELFFGEGSRLTVL.

This clone has a single count. The chain uses TRBV6-4 and TRBJ2-7; 9 positions match TRBD2. The CDR3 loop spans 17 amino acids. Germline trimming cut 7 bases from V and 1 base from J; bases unmatched to any gene: 14. Germline V gene data show CDR1 as MRHNA and CDR2 as SNTAGT. The CDR3 region has the DNA TGTGCCAGCATTAGCCGAGGTACTAGCGGGCCTTCCTACGAGCAGTACTTC. It codes for CASISRGTSGPSYEQYF.

The chain has TRBV28 and TRBJ2-3; D is possibly TRBD1 (5 bases). This CDR3 region has 15 residues. Germline assignment: CDR1 MDHEN and CDR2 SYDVKM. V lost 4 bases and J lost 4, with 15 bases in between. The CDR3 sequence: CASSSGLVGPDTQYF. DNA for the CDR3: TGTGCCAGCAGTTCAGGGCTCGTCGGCCCAGATACGCAGTATTTT.

The rearrangement joins TRBV6-1 to TRBJ1-3; D unresolved. The CDR3 contains 14 residues. The V gene's germline CDR1 is MNHNS and CDR2 SASEGT. V was shortened by 4 bases and J by 1 base, with 8 bases between the two germline ends. CDR3 residues: CASSAYRSGNTIYF. CDR3 DNA: TGTGCCAGCAGTGCGTATAGATCTGGAAACACCATATATTTT.

The genes are TRBV5-1 and TRBJ2-6, with D perhaps matching TRBD2 (7 bases). Trimming removed 2 bases from V and 3 bases from J, with 18 bases in between. The germline CDR1 and CDR2 sequences are SGHRS and YFSETQ. The CDR3 totals 18 residues. In nucleotides, the CDR3 is TGCGCCAGCAGCTTAGATATTCGGGGGGCGGATGGGGCCAACGTCCTGACTTTC. It encodes CASSLDIRGADGANVLTF.

J is TRBJ2-7 and V is TRBV28, with a weak D call TRBD1 (5 bases). The CDR3 has 16 residues. V shed 2 bases and J shed 0 bases, with 14 bases lying between them. Germline V lookup: CDR1 MDHEN, CDR2 SYDVKM. The CDR3 DNA reads as TGTGCCAGCAGTTTAGTTTTACGGCAGGGCTCCTACGAGCAGTACTTC. Residues: CASSLVLRQGSYEQYF.

This chain connects TRBV11-2 to TRBJ2-3; possible D gene TRBD2, 5 bases. V was cut by 2 bases and J by 6 bases, with 18 bases left in between. The CDR3 consists of 16 residues. CDR1 and CDR2 (germline): SGHAT, FQNNGV. The CDR3 DNA sequence: TGTGCCAGCAGCTTATGGCGGGCAGGCCGCCTGGATACGCAGTATTTT. Translation gives CASSLWRAGRLDTQYF.

J is TRBJ1-5 and V is TRBV7-8, with D unresolved. Germline CDR1 is SGHVS and CDR2 is FQNEAQ. The V end lost 0 bases, the J end lost 6 bases, and 9 bases lay between the germline ends. This CDR3 region has 14 residues. The CDR3 nucleotides are TGTGCCAGCAGCTTAGCGTCCGCATTTCAGCCCCAGCATTTT. Amino acids: CASSLASAFQPQHF.

The chain carries TRBV7-2 and TRBJ1-3; no reliable D call. This CDR3 has 16 residues. Germline V CDR1 and CDR2: SGHTA, FQGNSA. V was shortened by 1 base and J by 0 bases, with 10 bases between the two germline ends. Here the CDR3 DNA reads TGTGCCAGCAGCTTAGTGGTTTTAGGCTCTGGAAACACCATATATTTT. Protein product: CASSLVVLGSGNTIYF.

This clone was seen a single time. V gene TRBV30 combines with J gene TRBJ1-1; tentatively, D is TRBD1 (5 bases). Germline values: CDR1 GTSNPN, CDR2 SVGIG (reference sequence). This CDR3 region has 15 residues. V lost 2 bases, J lost 2 bases, and 15 bases lay in between. The CDR3 loop is CAWSRDSAYNTEAFF. DNA for the CDR3: TGTGCCTGGAGTAGAGACAGCGCTTACAACACTGAAGCTTTCTTT.

The chain recombines TRBV19 with TRBJ1-1, with a tentative D call TRBD1 (5 bases). V was cut by 7 bases and J by 0 bases, with 18 bases left in between. CDR1 LNHDA and CDR2 SQIVND come from the germline V gene (reference sequence). The CDR3 spans 16 residues. Written as DNA, the CDR3 is TGTGCCAGTATGCCCCTTGCAGGGTTCATGAACACTGAAGCTTTCTTT. It is translated as CASMPLAGFMNTEAFF.

In DNA, the CDR3 is TGTGCCAGCAGCCCCACGTCGGGGACCGGGGAGCTGTTTTTT. Translated: CASSPTSGTGELFF. The V and J genes are TRBV13 and TRBJ2-2; D may be TRBD2 (5 bases). Germline CDR1 reads PRHDT; CDR2 reads FYEKMQ (reference sequence). The CDR3 loop spans 14 amino acids. V lost 5 bases and J lost 5, with 12 bases in between. Full variable domain (rest looked up from reference TRBV13 and TRBJ2-2): AAGVIQSPRHLIKEKRETATLKCYPIPRHDTVYWYQQGPGQDPQFLISFYEKMQSDKGSIPDRFSAQQFSDYHSELNMSSLELGDSALYFCASSPTSGTGELFFGEGSRLTVL.

The chain couples TRBV5-6 to TRBJ1-2; 8 bases are shared with TRBD1. Germline V CDR1 and CDR2: SGHDT, YYEEEE. Trimming removed 3 bases from V and 4 bases from J; junction bases left unmatched: 5. The CDR3 length is 14 residues. Here the CDR3 reads CASSWGTGSYGYTF. The CDR3 DNA reads TGTGCCAGCAGCTGGGGGACAGGTTCCTATGGCTACACCTTC. The full variable domain, in which reference TRBV5-6 and TRBJ1-2 provide the parts outside the CDR3, is DAGVTQSPTHLIKTRGQQVTLRCSPKSGHDTVSWYQQALGQGPQFIFQYYEEEERQRGNFPDRFSGHQFPNYSSELNVNALLLGDSALYLCASSWGTGSYGYTFGSGTRLTVV.

In DNA form, the CDR3 reads TGTGCCAGCAGTGACTTACCCGGGACCACCCGCTCAGAGCAGTACTTC. Protein: CASSDLPGTTRSEQYF. The chain combines TRBV6-1 with TRBJ2-7, with D perhaps being TRBD1 or TRBD2 (5 bases each). V was cut by 3 bases and J by 7 bases, with 22 bases left in between. CDR1 is MNHNS and CDR2 is SASEGT in the germline V gene. This CDR3 contains 16 residues.

This sequence joins TRBV5-8 and TRBJ2-7; no clear D gene. Germline V gene sequence: CDR1 SGHTS, CDR2 YDEGEE. V shed 0 bases and J shed 3 bases, with 13 bases lying between them. This CDR3 comprises 15 residues. The CDR3 sequence is CASSLESRVIYEQYF. DNA for the CDR3: TGTGCCAGCAGCTTGGAGTCTAGGGTAATCTACGAGCAGTACTTC.